This is a list of T cell receptor beta chains from one sample in a study of shared clonotypes between healthy human individuals. The protocol was immunoSEQ multiplex PCR, while the TCRdb copy is restricted to in-frame clones and leaves out a portion. The table records 2.5 million or so clones, around 94% of them present only once. Sequences were obtained from naive CD4+ T cells sorted from blood. The source is a man in his late teens or twenties in good health. Both conserved end residues are part of each CDR3. Clone size is given for some rows only: seen once, a few or many times, or a class if the clone is expanded.

j_call clone_size v_call cdr3_aa
TRBJ2-4 NA TRBV19 CASSPAGGSYIQYF
TRBJ1-4 NA TRBV5-1 CASSLEGPNEKLFF
TRBJ1-2 NA TRBV5-6 CASSFRATLPVGYTF
TRBJ2-3 NA TRBV9 CASSLTSADTQYF
TRBJ1-2 NA TRBV28 CASSLLGRAGYTF
TRBJ2-3 NA TRBV5-1 CASSWGLAGGIIPDTQYF
TRBJ1-1 NA TRBV19 CASSPGTGLNTEAFF
TRBJ2-2 NA TRBV7-9 CASSLAGANTGELFF
TRBJ2-2 NA TRBV7-3 CASSPLAANTGELFF
TRBJ2-1 NA TRBV7-7 CASSPAGGGVSYNEQFF
TRBJ2-7 NA TRBV6-5 CASSLITGAYEQYF
TRBJ2-4 NA TRBV4-1 CASSPWDRGNIQYF
TRBJ2-1 NA TRBV5-4 CASSSLQGTNEQFF
TRBJ2-1 NA TRBV6-5 CASSRGTSGSHEQFF
TRBJ1-5 NA TRBV19 CASSIVALGALNQPQHF
TRBJ2-5 NA TRBV5-5 CASSIGLAGGETQYF
TRBJ2-2 NA TRBV7-2 CASSAALLGELFF
TRBJ2-1 NA TRBV15 CATSRDRYNEQFF
TRBJ2-2 NA TRBV6-5 CASGLPGVAGELFF
TRBJ2-1 once TRBV14 CASSLRAPTTIKQFF
TRBJ2-7 once TRBV18 CASSLQGLGLAGGMDEQYF
TRBJ1-4 NA TRBV5-1 CASSLGTGGNEKLFF
TRBJ2-1 once TRBV5-4 CASSSGTSGNEQFF
TRBJ2-7 NA TRBV19 CASKDRDYEQYF
TRBJ2-7 NA TRBV30 CAWSVRGQSYEQYF
TRBJ2-5 NA TRBV30 CAWSSSRQETQYF
TRBJ2-3 NA TRBV5-6 CASSSRALGDTQYF
TRBJ2-5 NA TRBV7-2 CASSLKGGGSDQYF
TRBJ1-5 NA TRBV5-8 CASSLGQGSNQPQHF
TRBJ2-3 NA TRBV9 CASSLRTGLGTDTQYF
TRBJ1-4 NA TRBV19 CASRHGVVGEKLFF
TRBJ2-3 NA TRBV5-4 CASSPRGDPTDTQYF
TRBJ1-6 NA TRBV30 CAWSVLRGENSPLHF
TRBJ2-2 NA TRBV5-1 CASSFGRRDTGELFF
TRBJ1-1 few TRBV4-2 CASSQELGAQNTEAFF
TRBJ1-3 once TRBV18 CASSPNAAESSGNTIYF
TRBJ2-2 NA TRBV6-6 CASRPPGQGDTGELFF
TRBJ2-7 once TRBV28 CASSLSRQAYEQYF
TRBJ2-4 NA TRBV15 CATSREAGGASYIQYF
TRBJ2-2 NA TRBV12-1 CAGTSSRELFF
TRBJ2-7 NA TRBV5-1 CASSEDRVGEQYF